Listed here are 2 T cell receptor beta chains from one sample, sequenced in a study of T cell changes during pregnancy in multiple sclerosis. Repertoires were generated with immunoSEQ multiplex PCR, while TCRdb's copy carries only in-frame clones and drops some. The sample contains 40,000 to 50,000 clones, roughly 87% of which appear only once. Specimen: CD8+ T cells from peripheral blood mononuclear cells, collected in the first trimester of pregnancy. The source is a female donor with multiple sclerosis, enrolled in a pregnancy study.

The chain couples TRBV11-2 to TRBJ2-3; 10 bases map to TRBD1. The CDR3 consists of 17 residues. The V and J ends lost 2 bases and 6 bases, in that order; junction bases with no gene match: 11. Per germline, CDR1 SGHAT and CDR2 FQNNGV. DNA for the CDR3: TGTGCCAGCAGCTTACTCACCGGGACAGGGGCTTTGGATACGCAGTATTTT. Encoded protein: CASSLLTGTGALDTQYF.

The chain links TRBV4-1 to TRBJ2-7, with a possible D match to TRBD2 (6 bases). The germline gives CDR1 MGHRA, CDR2 YSYEKL. The length of the CDR3 is 16 residues. V shed 4 bases and J shed 2 bases, with 18 bases lying between them. The CDR3 nucleotides read TGCGCCAGCAGCCCAGACTTAGCCGGGGGTCCCTACGAGCAGTACTTC. This codes for CASSPDLAGGPYEQYF.